The 32 T cell receptor beta chains below were found in one sample sequenced in a study of cytomegalovirus exposure and HLA in healthy donors (dated by TCRdb to about 2017). The library came from the immunoSEQ multiplex PCR assay. For the multiplex PCR, a mixture combining 60 forward primers for TCR Vbeta segments and 13 reverse primers for TCR Jbeta segments was used. Sourced from immuneACCESS, this table was stored by TCRdb with only in-frame sequences that have V and J called. A share of the clones is absent; for the studies checked, an unresolved V gene accounts for under half, and the remainder has no known explanation. Across this sample there are around 44,000 clones, with about nine tenths seen only once. The ten largest make up around 8% of the sample. Sequenced material: PBMCs. Every receptor here comes from a woman aged 40 to 50 in good health and CMV-seropositive.

The genes are TRBV2 and TRBJ1-3, with 7 nucleotides matching TRBD1. The CDR3 spans 12 residues. The ends lost 6 bases at V and 7 bases at J; junction bases unmatched: 3. CDR1 SNHLY and CDR2 FYNNEI come from the germline V gene. CDR3 nucleotides: TGTGCCAGCAGAGACAGGGCGAACACCATATATTTT. This encodes CASRDRANTIYF.

This sequence joins TRBV6-1 and TRBJ1-1; D unclear. Germline CDR1 and CDR2: MNHNS and SASEGT. V lost 5 bases, J lost 9 bases, and 7 bases lay in between. The CDR3 runs to 10 residues. The CDR3 loop is CASSLSKAFF. CDR3 bases: TGTGCCAGCAGTCTCAGTAAAGCTTTCTTT.

The V call is TRBV19, the J call TRBJ2-3, with 8 bases that match TRBD2. Germline CDR1 reads LNHDA; CDR2 reads SQIVND (reference sequence). Trimming at V came to 5 bases and at J to 4 bases, leaving 11 bases not matched to a gene. The CDR3 is 16 amino acids. The DNA for the CDR3 is TGTGCCAGTAGTCTCGGCGTAGCGGGGAGATCAGATACGCAGTATTTT. The encoded protein is CASSLGVAGRSDTQYF. The variable domain in full, with the rest retrieved from reference TRBV19 and TRBJ2-3, is DGGITQSPKYLFRKEGQNVTLSCEQNLNHDAMYWYRQDPGQGLRLIYYSQIVNDFQKGDIAEGYSVSREKKESFPLTVTSAQKNPTAFYLCASSLGVAGRSDTQYFGPGTRLTVL.

This CDR3 reads CASRAGQGGEQYF. In DNA form, the CDR3 reads TGTGCCAGCAGGGCCGGACAGGGGGGAGAGCAGTACTTC. This chain joins TRBV6-5 and TRBJ2-7; 10 positions match TRBD1. The CDR3 has 13 residues. V lost 6 bases, J lost 7 bases, and 6 bases stayed unmatched. Germline V gene sequence: CDR1 MNHEY, CDR2 SVGAGI.

The V and J genes are TRBV5-1 and TRBJ1-4; D perhaps matches TRBD1 (6 bases). Germline lookup yields CDR1 SGHRS and CDR2 YFSETQ. Trimming stripped 7 bases from V and 7 bases from J, with 14 bases between. The CDR3 length is 13 residues. CDR3 sequence reads: CASLQGYSEKLFF. For the CDR3, the DNA is TGCGCCAGCCTTCAGGGGTATTCTGAAAAACTGTTTTTT.

This sequence joins TRBV6-1 and TRBJ2-7; the D gene is possibly TRBD2 (6 bases). The CDR3 is 15 residues long. The germline CDR1 and CDR2 sequences are MNHNS and SASEGT. Trimming removed 4 bases at V and 1 base at J, with 14 bases between. CDR3 sequence reads: CASSAESGWSYEQYF. DNA of the CDR3: TGTGCCAGCAGTGCGGAGAGCGGGTGGTCCTACGAGCAGTACTTC.

The gene calls are TRBV11-2 and TRBJ2-5; 12 positions match TRBD2. Per germline, CDR1 SGHAT and CDR2 FQNNGV. CDR3 length equals 17 residues. With 7 bases clipped from V and 5 bases from J, the junction kept 14 bases outside the gene matches. The CDR3 sequence: CASNSGASGGAFETQYF. In DNA form, the CDR3 reads TGTGCCAGCAACTCCGGAGCTAGCGGGGGGGCCTTCGAGACCCAGTACTTC.

The chain is built from TRBV9 and TRBJ1-2, with D possibly matching TRBD1 (5 bases). V lost 5 bases and J lost 8, with 19 bases in between. The CDR3 consists of 14 residues. Germline V gene lookup returns CDR1 SGDLS and CDR2 YYNGEE. The CDR3 DNA reads as TGTGCCAGCAGGGGACCGCAGGGAGGAGGGGGCTACACCTTC. The encoded protein is CASRGPQGGGGYTF.

The V gene is TRBV12-1, the J gene TRBJ1-2. TRBV12-1 counts as a pseudogene. The CDR3 has 14 residues. CDR3 protein: CASSSYVGFGGYTF. CDR3 sequence (DNA): TGTGCCAGCAGCTCGTACGTTGGATTCGGGGGCTACACCTTC.

The V and J genes are TRBV6-5 and TRBJ1-5; unclear D gene. The ends were cut back, 5 bases at V and 7 bases at J, with 12 bases in the middle. The CDR3 contains 13 residues. Germline V gene sequence: CDR1 MNHEY, CDR2 SVGAGI. The CDR3 nucleotides read TGTGCCAGCAGTGGGTTGGCGGCCCAGCCCCAGCATTTT. Translated: CASSGLAAQPQHF.

The V and J genes are TRBV28 and TRBJ1-5, with 11 bases matching TRBD1. CDR1 and CDR2 from the germline V gene are MDHEN and SYDVKM. J lost 2 bases, V lost 1 base, and 1 base had no gene match. The length of the CDR3 is 16 residues. The DNA for the CDR3 is TGTGCCAGCAGTTTATCGGGACAGGGGGGCAATCAGCCCCAGCATTTT. This encodes CASSLSGQGGNQPQHF.

The gene calls are TRBV19 and TRBJ1-1, with TRBD1 as a possible D gene (5 bases). Germline V gene data show CDR1 as LNHDA and CDR2 as SQIVND (reference sequence). There are 13 residues in the CDR3. V was pared by 1 base and J by 4 bases, with 7 bases between. The CDR3: CASSIAGGTEAFF. The DNA of the CDR3 is TGTGCCAGTAGTATAGCCGGGGGCACTGAAGCTTTCTTT.

The gene calls are TRBV11-2 and TRBJ1-4, with 9 nucleotides matching TRBD1. CDR3 length equals 14 residues. The J segment lost 4 bases and the V segment lost 3 bases, leaving 0 bases of the junction unmatched. Germline loops: CDR1 SGHAT, CDR2 FQNNGV. CDR3 sequence: CASSLGQGNEKLFF. The CDR3 DNA is TGTGCCAGCAGCTTGGGACAGGGTAATGAAAAACTGTTTTTT.

This chain links TRBV11-2 with TRBJ2-2, with unresolved D. The CDR3 has 13 amino acids. V was pared by 5 bases and J by 0 bases, with 4 bases between. Germline V gives CDR1 SGHAT, CDR2 FQNNGV. CDR3 sequence reads: CASSHSNTGELFF. The CDR3 nucleotides are TGTGCCAGCAGCCACTCGAACACCGGGGAGCTGTTTTTT.

The chain recombines TRBV6-5 with TRBJ2-5, with D perhaps matching TRBD1 (6 bases). In germline, CDR1 is MNHEY, CDR2 SVGAGI. There are 16 residues in the CDR3. V was pared by 0 bases and J by 2 bases, with 13 bases between. The DNA of the CDR3 is TGTGCCAGCAGTTACTCGATACAGGGTTGGCAAGAGACCCAGTACTTC. Its translation: CASSYSIQGWQETQYF.

As to this clone: One junction end does not reproduce the germline sequence, and a read error may be involved. The V call is TRBV10-3, the J call TRBJ2-1; no definite D call. The CDR3 has 12 amino acids. Germline CDR1 is ENHRY and CDR2 is SYGVKD. The DNA for the CDR3 is TGTACCATCGGTCTCCCTAACAATGAGCAGTTCTTC. Its protein is CTIGLPNNEQFF.

The genes are TRBV5-4 and TRBJ1-6; D may be TRBD1 (5 bases). The CDR3 sequence is 18 residues long. V was shortened by 0 bases and J by 0 bases, with 13 bases between the two germline ends. Germline V CDR1 and CDR2: SGHNT, YYREEE (reference sequence). The DNA of the CDR3 is TGTGCCAGCAGCTTGGGTGGGGCAGTTTCCTCCTATAATTCACCCCTCCACTTT. Encoded protein: CASSLGGAVSSYNSPLHF.

The V gene is TRBV27, the J gene TRBJ2-5, with 10 bases matching TRBD2. Gene TRBJ2-7 matches the end of the DNA better, so the J call may be wrong. CDR3 length equals 15 residues. Germline CDR1 MNHEY, CDR2 SMNVEV (reference sequence). CDR3 nucleotide sequence: TGTGCCAGCAGTTTACAAGCGGGGGGGCCTTTCGAGCAGTACTTC. It is translated as CASSLQAGGPFEQYF.

The chain recombines TRBV2 with TRBJ2-5, with D perhaps matching TRBD2 (5 bases). V dropped 6 bases and J dropped 3 bases, with 20 bases sitting between them. The CDR3 loop spans 16 amino acids. Germline V gene lookup returns CDR1 SNHLY and CDR2 FYNNEI. The CDR3 region has the DNA TGTGCCAGCAGAAAGACCAAACTAGATGGTAAAGAGACCCAGTACTTC. This translates into CASRKTKLDGKETQYF. The whole variable domain, filled in from reference TRBV2 and TRBJ2-5, reads EPEVTQTPSHQVTQMGQEVILRCVPISNHLYFYWYRQILGQKVEFLVSFYNNEISEKSEIFDDQFSVERPDGSNFTLKIRSTKLEDSAMYFCASRKTKLDGKETQYFGPGTRLLVL.

The chain carries TRBV6-1 and TRBJ2-6; D gene uncertain. Germline CDR1 MNHNS, CDR2 SASEGT. Trimming removed 8 bases from V and 0 bases from J, with 8 bases in between. CDR3 size: 14 residues. The CDR3, as DNA: TGTGCCAGCGTCCAGTTCTCTGGGGCCAACGTCCTGACTTTC. Translating it yields CASVQFSGANVLTF.

The chain carries TRBV12-5 and TRBJ2-3; possible D gene TRBD2, 6 bases. V lost 6 bases, J lost 7 bases, and 23 bases lay in between. The CDR3 length is 16 residues. CDR1 is LGHNT, CDR2 FRNRAP, per germline. CDR3 sequence (DNA): TGTGCTAGTGGACCGACCCGGGACTGGCGGGGACATACGCAGTATTTT. Its protein is CASGPTRDWRGHTQYF.

V gene TRBV27 combines with J gene TRBJ2-2; D may be TRBD2 (6 bases). The ends were cut back, 2 bases at V and 7 bases at J, with 8 bases in the middle. Germline V gene lookup returns CDR1 MNHEY and CDR2 SMNVEV (reference sequence). The CDR3 totals 13 residues. DNA for the CDR3: TGTGCCAGCAGTTTAGCGGGGATCGGGGAGCTGTTTTTT. It is translated as CASSLAGIGELFF.

The count of this clone is one. The chain joins TRBV7-6 to TRBJ1-6, with D uncertain. The germline CDR1 and CDR2 sequences are SGHVS and FNYEAQ. This CDR3 is 12 amino acids long. V was cut by 5 bases and J by 8 bases, with 7 bases left in between. CDR3 protein: CASSRGDSPLHF. In DNA, the CDR3 is TGTGCCAGCAGCCGCGGGGATTCACCCCTCCACTTT.

This clone was counted a few times. The chain has TRBV6-1 and TRBJ1-1, with TRBD1 matching over 8 bases. Per germline, CDR1 MNHNS and CDR2 SASEGT. The trim removed 9 bases at V and 3 bases at J, leaving 3 bases unmatched. This CDR3 has 12 residues. CDR3 sequence: CASNRGDTEAFF. CDR3 nucleotide sequence: TGTGCCAGTAACAGGGGGGACACTGAAGCTTTCTTT.

The CDR3 loop reads CASSQDMGLQQETQYF. CDR3 bases: TGTGCCAGCAGCCAAGATATGGGACTCCAACAAGAGACCCAGTACTTC. V usage is TRBV4-2 and J usage is TRBJ2-5; D may be TRBD2 (6 bases). CDR1 and CDR2 from the germline V gene are LGHNA and YNFKEQ. V dropped 0 bases and J dropped 2 bases, with 13 bases sitting between them. CDR3 length: 16 amino acids.

This chain links TRBV6-5 with TRBJ1-2; no firm D call. Germline V gene sequence: CDR1 MNHEY, CDR2 SVGAGI. V lost 5 bases, J lost 4 bases, and 11 bases lay in between. The length of the CDR3 is 13 residues. As DNA, the CDR3 is TGTGCCAGCAGTGCTAGACTGTCCTATGGCTACACCTTC. Protein sequence: CASSARLSYGYTF.

The V call is TRBV2, the J call TRBJ2-7; TRBD1 matches 8 bases. There are 14 residues in the CDR3. The germline CDR1 and CDR2 sequences are SNHLY and FYNNEI. The trim removed 3 bases at V and 7 bases at J, leaving 8 bases unmatched. The CDR3 DNA reads TGTGCCAGCAGTGAGGACAGGGCATCGGGAGAGCAGTACTTC. Translated: CASSEDRASGEQYF.

This clone was detected only a few times. The V gene is TRBV5-1, the J gene TRBJ2-5; D perhaps matches TRBD2 (5 bases). The CDR3 is 14 amino acids. Trimming removed 4 bases at V and 4 bases at J, with 14 bases between. The germline CDR1 and CDR2 sequences are SGHRS and YFSETQ. CDR3 nucleotides: TGCGCCAGCAGCCCCGGGAACCTGGGAGAGACCCAGTACTTC. Translated: CASSPGNLGETQYF.

The CDR3 DNA is TGTGCCAGCAGTACCCCCGGACAGGGGCCCCGAGGGGAGCAGTTCTTC. Translated: CASSTPGQGPRGEQFF. This sequence joins TRBV6-6 and TRBJ2-1; the match to TRBD1 covers 9 bases. CDR1 and CDR2 (germline): MNHNY, SVGAGI (reference sequence). The V and J ends lost 5 bases and 10 bases, in that order; junction bases with no gene match: 15. The CDR3 is 16 amino acids.

The gene calls are TRBV11-2 and TRBJ2-5; 9 nucleotides match TRBD1. The CDR3 sequence is 14 residues long. In germline, CDR1 is SGHAT, CDR2 FQNNGV. The J segment lost 7 bases and the V segment lost 5 bases, leaving 8 bases of the junction unmatched. DNA of the CDR3: TGTGCCAGCAGCCCGGGACAGGGAAGGTCGACCCAGTACTTC. Translation gives CASSPGQGRSTQYF.

The genes are TRBV7-8 and TRBJ2-6, with TRBD2 matching 9 bases. Germline-derived CDR1 and CDR2 are SGHVS and FQNEAQ. The CDR3 is made up of 17 amino acids. The ends lost 5 bases at V and 0 bases at J; junction bases unmatched: 5. The CDR3 reads CASSRGGGHSGANVLTF. In nucleotides, the CDR3 is TGTGCCAGCAGCCGCGGGGGGGGTCACTCTGGGGCCAACGTCCTGACTTTC.

For the CDR3, the DNA is TGTGCCAGCAGCTACCCTAGGGAGAGGGACAGCTCGGCGGGGGAGCTGTTTTTT. Translating it yields CASSYPRERDSSAGELFF. This rearrangement joins TRBV7-8 to TRBJ2-2; TRBD1 matches 7 bases. This CDR3 has 18 residues. Losses at the gene ends were 4 bases for V and 8 bases for J; bases not matched to a gene: 19. Germline CDR1 and CDR2: SGHVS and FQNEAQ.